Described below is a single TCR beta chain sequence and its context. Its antigen is still unknown. This sample's treatment: around 19 received Ad26.COV2.S at low or high dose, single or two shots; several received placebo; per-sample allocation not given. Sampling was performed 63 days after the first vaccine or placebo injection. Generated by immunoSEQ multiplex PCR, the TCRdb table keeps only in-frame clones and is missing some. The table lists approximately 480,000 clones, around 88% of them singletons. The sample originates from a study of Ad26.COV2.S vaccination and SARS-CoV-2 variants. Study results and limitations: Overall T cell responses may have been underestimated by the analyses of TCR breadth and depth.

The source is a person aged 18-65 years who received the Ad26.COV2.S COVID-19 vaccine or a placebo. Source: peripheral blood, taken in a trial of Ad26.COV2.S vaccine versus placebo.

In nucleotides, the CDR3 is TGTGCCGCCGATACAGGGGGTATAAGTCAGCCCCAGCATTTT. This codes for CAADTGGISQPQHF. The genes are TRBV28 and TRBJ1-5, with TRBD1 matching over 8 bases. The CDR3 has 14 residues. Germline trimming cut 11 bases from V and 6 bases from J; bases unmatched to any gene: 12. Germline V gives CDR1 MDHEN, CDR2 SYDVKM.